This is a list of T cell receptor beta chains from one sample in a study of T cells in Graves' hyperthyroidism and ophthalmopathy. TCRdb redid the calling of the multiplex PCR reads with MiXCR, one entry per CDR3 protein. The sample records roughly 740,000 distinct CDR3 sequences, around 15% being singletons. Sequenced input: blood. All receptors derive from a young man with Graves' hyperthyroidism. Each CDR3 is given with its conserved first and last residue. Fields, in order: clone size, D gene, J gene, V gene, CDR3 protein, CDR3 DNA. The D gene is left open where the match is weak. Size is omitted from some rows. Given values are once, few, many or a class for expanded clones.

clone size: few; D gene: -; J gene: TRBJ2-7; V gene: TRBV7-9; CDR3 protein: CASRLVPHYEQYF; CDR3 DNA: TGTGCCAGCAGATTGGTTCCTCACTACGAGCAGTACTTC
clone size: few; D gene: TRBD1; J gene: TRBJ1-4; V gene: TRBV6-1; CDR3 protein: CASGPSGTGGEKLFF; CDR3 DNA: TGTGCCAGCGGGCCCTCCGGGACAGGGGGTGAAAAACTGTTTTTT
clone size: -; D gene: -; J gene: TRBJ2-1; V gene: TRBV7-9; CDR3 protein: CASSLTLRIDSSYNEQFF; CDR3 DNA: TGTGCCAGCAGCTTAACGTTACGGATTGATAGCTCCTACAATGAGCAGTTCTTC
clone size: few; D gene: -; J gene: TRBJ2-7; V gene: TRBV11-3; CDR3 protein: CASSRGQLSYEQYF; CDR3 DNA: TGTGCCAGCAGCCGTGGCCAGCTCTCCTACGAGCAGTACTTC
clone size: many; D gene: TRBD2; J gene: TRBJ2-1; V gene: TRBV27; CDR3 protein: CASSFRGRPAYNEQFF; CDR3 DNA: TGTGCCAGCAGTTTTCGCGGGAGACCCGCCTACAATGAGCAGTTCTTC
clone size: few; D gene: -; J gene: TRBJ1-5; V gene: TRBV19; CDR3 protein: CASSHDRAVKPQHF; CDR3 DNA: TGTGCCAGTAGTCACGATCGGGCGGTCAAGCCCCAGCATTTT
clone size: few; D gene: -; J gene: TRBJ2-7; V gene: TRBV20-1; CDR3 protein: CSAREASVSYEQYF; CDR3 DNA: TGCAGTGCTAGAGAGGCTAGCGTTTCCTACGAGCAGTACTTC
clone size: many; D gene: -; J gene: TRBJ2-7; V gene: TRBV28; CDR3 protein: CASTLSGVRAYEQYF; CDR3 DNA: TGTGCCAGCACCTTGTCGGGGGTAAGGGCTTACGAGCAGTACTTC
clone size: few; D gene: TRBD1; J gene: TRBJ2-3; V gene: TRBV7-2; CDR3 protein: CASSFSPGGTDTQYF; CDR3 DNA: TGTGCCAGCAGCTTTTCCCCAGGGGGTACAGATACGCAGTATTTT
clone size: -; D gene: -; J gene: TRBJ2-3; V gene: TRBV12-3/TRBV12-4; CDR3 protein: CASSLSVGEDTQYF; CDR3 DNA: TGTGCCAGCAGTTTGTCAGTCGGGGAAGATACGCAGTATTTT
clone size: -; D gene: -; J gene: TRBJ2-7; V gene: TRBV4-1; CDR3 protein: CASSQGLAVPYEQYF; CDR3 DNA: TGCGCCAGCAGCCAAGGCCTGGCAGTACCCTACGAGCAGTACTTC